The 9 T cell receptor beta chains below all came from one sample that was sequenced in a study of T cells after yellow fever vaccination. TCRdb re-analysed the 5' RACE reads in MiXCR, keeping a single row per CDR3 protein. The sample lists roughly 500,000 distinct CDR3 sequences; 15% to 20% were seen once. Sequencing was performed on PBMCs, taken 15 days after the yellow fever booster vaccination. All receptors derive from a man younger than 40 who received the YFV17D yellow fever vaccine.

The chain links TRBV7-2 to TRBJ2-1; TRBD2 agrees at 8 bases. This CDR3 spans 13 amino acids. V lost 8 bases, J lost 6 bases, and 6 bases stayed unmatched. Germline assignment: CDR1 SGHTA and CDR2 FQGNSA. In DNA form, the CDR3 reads TGTGCCAGCGGGGGACTAGTAGGCAATGAGCAGTTCTTC. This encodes CASGGLVGNEQFF.

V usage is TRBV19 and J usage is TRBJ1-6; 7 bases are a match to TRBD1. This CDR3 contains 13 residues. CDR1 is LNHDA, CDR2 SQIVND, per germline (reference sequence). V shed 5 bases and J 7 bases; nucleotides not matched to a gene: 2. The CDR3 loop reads CASSVRGNSPLHF. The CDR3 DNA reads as TGTGCCAGTAGTGTCAGGGGGAATTCACCCCTCCACTTT.

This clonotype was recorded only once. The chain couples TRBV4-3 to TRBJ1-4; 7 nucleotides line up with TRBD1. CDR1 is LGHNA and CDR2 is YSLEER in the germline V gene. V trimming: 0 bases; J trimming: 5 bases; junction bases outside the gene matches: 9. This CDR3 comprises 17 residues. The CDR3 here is CASSQDPPQGLNEKLFF. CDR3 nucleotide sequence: TGCGCCAGCAGCCAAGACCCCCCACAGGGGCTGAATGAAAAACTGTTTTTT.

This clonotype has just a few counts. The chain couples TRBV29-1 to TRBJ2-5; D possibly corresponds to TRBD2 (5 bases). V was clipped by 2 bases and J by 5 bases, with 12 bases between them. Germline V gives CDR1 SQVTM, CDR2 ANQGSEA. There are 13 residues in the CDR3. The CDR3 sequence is CSVERGRGETQYF. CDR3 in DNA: TGCAGCGTTGAACGAGGGCGCGGGGAGACCCAGTACTTC. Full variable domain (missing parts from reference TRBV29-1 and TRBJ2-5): SAVISQKPSRDICQRGTSLTIQCQVDSQVTMMFWYRQQPGQSLTLIATANQGSEATYESGFVIDKFPISRPNLTFSTLTVSNMSPEDSSIYLCSVERGRGETQYFGPGTRLLVL.

CDR3 nucleotides: TGTGCCAGCAGCCCCAGGGGTAGGAACACCGGGGAGCTGTTTTTT. It translates to CASSPRGRNTGELFF. This chain joins TRBV7-2 and TRBJ2-2; TRBD1 might be the D (6 bases). The V and J ends lost 5 bases and 1 base respectively, with 11 bases between them. The CDR3 has 15 residues. The germline CDR1 and CDR2 sequences are SGHTA and FQGNSA.

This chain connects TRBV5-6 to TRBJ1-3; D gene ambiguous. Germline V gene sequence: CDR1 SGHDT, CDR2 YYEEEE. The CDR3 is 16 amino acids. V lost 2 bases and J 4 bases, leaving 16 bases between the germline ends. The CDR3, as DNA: TGTGCCAGCAGCTTTACAGCAGAGTCGATCGGAAACACCATATATTTT. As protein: CASSFTAESIGNTIYF.

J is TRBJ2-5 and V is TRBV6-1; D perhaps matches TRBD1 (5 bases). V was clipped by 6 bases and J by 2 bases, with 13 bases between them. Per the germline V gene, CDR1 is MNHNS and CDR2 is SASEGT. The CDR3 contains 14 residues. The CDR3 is CASSRPTDQETQYF. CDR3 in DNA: TGTGCCAGCAGCCGCCCGACAGATCAAGAGACCCAGTACTTC.

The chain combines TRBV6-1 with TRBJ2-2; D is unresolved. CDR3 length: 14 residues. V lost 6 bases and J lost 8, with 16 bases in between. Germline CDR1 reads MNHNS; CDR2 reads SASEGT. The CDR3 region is CASRRGGGAGELFF. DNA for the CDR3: TGTGCCAGCAGGCGAGGCGGTGGTGCGGGGGAGCTGTTTTTT.

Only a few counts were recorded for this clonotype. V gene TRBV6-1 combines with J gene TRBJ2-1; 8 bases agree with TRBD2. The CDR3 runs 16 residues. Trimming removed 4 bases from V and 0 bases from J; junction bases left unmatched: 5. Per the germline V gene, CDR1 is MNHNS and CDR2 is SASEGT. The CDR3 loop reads CASSVSSGVSYNEQFF. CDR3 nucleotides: TGTGCCAGCAGTGTTAGTAGCGGGGTCTCCTACAATGAGCAGTTCTTC.